One and the same sample provided the 10 T cell receptor beta chains below, sequenced in a study of blood T cell repertoires in COVID-19. Produced via immunoSEQ multiplex PCR; TCRdb's table is partial and in-frame only. In the table there are 150,000 to 160,000 clones, 80% of which are singletons. Sequenced input: peripheral blood. The receptors were gathered from a man between 60 and 75 years old with acute or convalescent COVID-19.

This chain uses TRBV9 with TRBJ2-3; 7 nucleotides match TRBD1. Germline-derived CDR1 and CDR2 are SGDLS and YYNGEE. The J segment lost 6 bases and the V segment lost 3 bases, leaving 10 bases of the junction unmatched. The CDR3 spans 15 residues. The CDR3 spells CASSGKTGFGDTQYF. The CDR3 DNA sequence: TGTGCCAGCAGCGGAAAGACAGGGTTCGGGGATACGCAGTATTTT.

This clone was seen a few times. J is TRBJ2-7 and V is TRBV28, with D unresolved. Between the trimmed V and J ends, which lost 2 bases and 1 base, there was a span of 6 bases. The CDR3 is made up of 13 amino acids. CDR1 MDHEN and CDR2 SYDVKM come from the germline V gene. The CDR3 DNA reads as TGTGCCAGCAGTTTAGGTAGATCCTACGAGCAGTACTTC. Translating it yields CASSLGRSYEQYF.

This chain connects TRBV6-5 to TRBJ1-2, with 9 bases fitting TRBD1. Germline CDR1 MNHEY, CDR2 SVGAGI. The CDR3 loop spans 16 amino acids. V lost 2 bases and J lost 6; bases outside the gene matches: 10. CDR3 nucleotide sequence: TGTGCCAGCAGTTACGAGGGGACAGGGATCCCTCATGGCTACACCTTC. Translation: CASSYEGTGIPHGYTF.

The V gene is TRBV6-2 or TRBV6-3, the J gene TRBJ1-1; 8 nucleotides agree with TRBD1. The CDR3 is made up of 14 amino acids. Germline assignment: CDR1 MNHEY and CDR2 SVGEGT. With V trimmed by 4 bases and J by 3 bases, 4 bases remained unmatched. The CDR3 nucleotides are TGTGCCAGCAGTTGGACAGGGACGCACACTGAAGCTTTCTTT. It translates to CASSWTGTHTEAFF.

This chain joins TRBV7-6 and TRBJ2-7; tentatively, D is TRBD2 (5 bases). Germline CDR1 SGHVS, CDR2 FNYEAQ. This CDR3 has 15 residues. V was clipped by 5 bases and J by 0 bases, with 14 bases between them. The CDR3 sequence is CASSPLTGNSYEQYF. The CDR3 DNA reads TGTGCCAGCAGCCCTCTGACCGGGAACTCCTACGAGCAGTACTTC.

V usage is TRBV4-1 and J usage is TRBJ2-1, with D possibly TRBD2 on 5 matching bases. The V gene lost 1 base and the J gene lost 4 bases, with 20 bases spanning the gap. From germline, CDR1 is MGHRA and CDR2 YSYEKL. The CDR3 runs 18 residues. CDR3 coding DNA: TGCGCCAGCAGCCAAGGTGCTGCTCGGGGAGTAGCGTACAATGAGCAGTTCTTC. It is translated as CASSQGAARGVAYNEQFF.

This clone occurred once. V gene TRBV2 combines with J gene TRBJ2-3, with TRBD2 matching over 9 bases. The germline CDR1 and CDR2 sequences are SNHLY and FYNNEI. V lost 4 bases to trimming and J lost 1 base; unmatched junction nucleotides: 12. The CDR3 extends over 18 amino acids. CDR3 in amino acids: CASSGLWIAGEGTDTQYF. DNA for the CDR3: TGTGCCAGCAGTGGTTTGTGGATAGCGGGAGAGGGCACAGATACGCAGTATTTT.

This clone has a handful of counts. This chain links TRBV6-2 or TRBV6-3 with TRBJ2-2, with 7 bases matching TRBD1. The CDR3 contains 15 residues. J gave up 2 bases and V 2 bases, and 2 bases lay outside the gene matches. The germline CDR1 and CDR2 sequences are MNHEY and SVGEGT. The CDR3 nucleotides are TGTGCCAGCAGTTACGGGACAGTTAACACCGGGGAGCTGTTTTTT. This encodes CASSYGTVNTGELFF.

V gene TRBV5-1 combines with J gene TRBJ2-3; 10 bases line up with TRBD1. Germline-derived CDR1 and CDR2 are SGHRS and YFSETQ. This CDR3 comprises 15 residues. The junction had 7 bases not matched to a gene; V was cut back by 4 bases and J by 5 bases. CDR3 loop: CASSLAGTGVDTQYF. DNA for the CDR3: TGCGCCAGCAGCCTAGCCGGGACAGGGGTAGATACGCAGTATTTT.

The rearrangement joins TRBV7-2 to TRBJ1-4, with 7 bases that match TRBD1. V shed 5 bases, J shed 5 bases, and the junction held 5 bases outside the gene matches. The length of the CDR3 is 14 residues. The germline gives CDR1 SGHTA, CDR2 FQGNSA. The CDR3 bases are TGTGCCAGCAGCACAGGGGCTCCAAATGAAAAACTGTTTTTT. Protein: CASSTGAPNEKLFF.